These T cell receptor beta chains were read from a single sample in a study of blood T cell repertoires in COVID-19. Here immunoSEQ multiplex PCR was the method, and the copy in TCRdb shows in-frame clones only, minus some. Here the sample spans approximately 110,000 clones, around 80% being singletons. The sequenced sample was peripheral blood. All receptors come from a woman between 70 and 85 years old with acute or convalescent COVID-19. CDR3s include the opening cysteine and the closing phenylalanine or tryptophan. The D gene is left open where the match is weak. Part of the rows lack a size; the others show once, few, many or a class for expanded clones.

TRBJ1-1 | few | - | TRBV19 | TGTGCCAGTAGTATAGGACAGAAGGACACTGAAGCTTTCTTT | CASSIGQKDTEAFF
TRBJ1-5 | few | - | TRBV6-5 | TGTGCCAGCATAGAACGTGGGGACACAAATCAGCCCCAGCATTTT | CASIERGDTNQPQHF
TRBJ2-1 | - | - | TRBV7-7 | TGTGCCAGCAGCTTATCTAGAGGGAATGAGCAGTTCTTC | CASSLSRGNEQFF
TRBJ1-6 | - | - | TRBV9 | TGTGCCAGCAGCTCTTCAGGGGTAGAGAATTCACCCCTCCACTTT | CASSSSGVENSPLHF
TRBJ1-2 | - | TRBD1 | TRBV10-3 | TGTGCCATCAGGAGTAGGGGGCGTAACTATGGCTACACCTTC | CAIRSRGRNYGYTF
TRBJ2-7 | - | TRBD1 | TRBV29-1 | TGCAGCGGGCGGACAGGGGGTTCCTACGAGCAGTACTTC | CSGRTGGSYEQYF
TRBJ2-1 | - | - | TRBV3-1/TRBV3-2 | TGTGCCAGCAGCCAATATGTCGATGAGCAGTTCTTC | CASSQYVDEQFF
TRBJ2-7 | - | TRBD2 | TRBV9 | TGTGCCAGCAGCGCCTTTAGCGGGAGCGGCGACGAGCAGTACTTC | CASSAFSGSGDEQYF
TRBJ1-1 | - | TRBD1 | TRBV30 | TGTGCCAGGGGGCGTGGCACTGAAGCTTTCTTT | CARGRGTEAFF
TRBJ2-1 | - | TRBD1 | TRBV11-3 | TGTGCCAGCAGCTCGAGGACAGGGTTAGGTGGCAATGAGCAGTTCTTC | CASSSRTGLGGNEQFF
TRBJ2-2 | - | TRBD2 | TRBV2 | TGTGCCAGCAGTGAAATAAACCTAGCGGGGAACACCGGGGAGCTGTTTTTT | CASSEINLAGNTGELFF
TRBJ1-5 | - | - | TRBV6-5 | TGTGCCAGCGGCCCCCAGGGATATAGCAATCAGCCCCAGCATTTT | CASGPQGYSNQPQHF
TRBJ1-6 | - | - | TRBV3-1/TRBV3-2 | TGTGCCAGCAGCCAAGGAACAGGGAATGAGGCACCCCTCCACTTT | CASSQGTGNEAPLHF
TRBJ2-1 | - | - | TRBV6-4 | TGTGCCAGCAGTGACTCGATTTCCAGCGGAGAAAAGCAGTTCTTC | CASSDSISSGEKQFF
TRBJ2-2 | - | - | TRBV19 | TGTGCCAGTAGTAGACAGGAGAGCACCGGGGAGCTGTTTTTT | CASSRQESTGELFF
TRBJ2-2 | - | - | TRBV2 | TGTGCCAGCAGTCTGGACTCATACACCGGGGAGCTGTTTTTT | CASSLDSYTGELFF
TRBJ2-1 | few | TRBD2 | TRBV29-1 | TGCAGCGCCACCTCGAGGGCTAGCGGGAGTTACAATGAGCAGTTCTTC | CSATSRASGSYNEQFF
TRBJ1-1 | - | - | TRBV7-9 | TGTGCCAGCAGCCTCAGGATGAACACTGAAGCTTTCTTT | CASSLRMNTEAFF
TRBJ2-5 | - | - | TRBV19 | TGTGCCAGTAGTATAGTTGGGGGGGCCACAGAGACCCAGTACTTC | CASSIVGGATETQYF
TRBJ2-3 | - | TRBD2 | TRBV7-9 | TGTGCCAGCAGCCAGCGGGGGGGAAGCCGGACAGATACGCAGTATTTT | CASSQRGGSRTDTQYF
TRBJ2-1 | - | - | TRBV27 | TGTGCCAGCAGTTTAGGGTGGGGCGCCCAAGAAGACAATGAGCAGTTCTTC | CASSLGWGAQEDNEQFF
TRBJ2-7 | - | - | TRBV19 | TGTGCCAGTAGTACACAGGGCCGGTACGAGCAGTACTTC | CASSTQGRYEQYF
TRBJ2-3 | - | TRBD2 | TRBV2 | TGTGCCAGCAGTGTAGCGGGAGCGGGCACAGATACGCAGTATTTT | CASSVAGAGTDTQYF
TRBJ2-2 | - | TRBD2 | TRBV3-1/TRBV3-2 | TGTGCCAGCTTTCCTAGCGGGATCGGGGAGCTGTTTTTT | CASFPSGIGELFF
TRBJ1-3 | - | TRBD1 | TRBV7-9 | TGTGCCAGCAGCTTAGGACCCCAGGGGGCCACCATATATTTT | CASSLGPQGATIYF
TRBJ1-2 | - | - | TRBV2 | TGTGCCAGCAGCCGGACAGCAACTAACTATGGCTACACCTTC | CASSRTATNYGYTF
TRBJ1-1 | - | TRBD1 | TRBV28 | TGTGCCAGCAGTTTACCGGGACAGGGCCTTTTTGACACTGAAGCTTTCTTT | CASSLPGQGLFDTEAFF
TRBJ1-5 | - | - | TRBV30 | TGTGCCTCATCGGGGGAAACAGACTGGCAGCCCCAGCATTTT | CASSGETDWQPQHF
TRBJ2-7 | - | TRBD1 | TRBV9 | TGTGCCAGCAGCCCCTCCGGGACAGGGGTCTACGAGCAGTACTTC | CASSPSGTGVYEQYF
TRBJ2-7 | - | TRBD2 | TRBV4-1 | TGCGCCAGCAGCCAAGCAGAAAATCCTAGCGGGCTCCCTTACGAGCAGTACTTC | CASSQAENPSGLPYEQYF
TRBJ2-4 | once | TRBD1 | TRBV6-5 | TGTGCCAGCAGTTGGACAGGGAACATTCAGTACTTC | CASSWTGNIQYF
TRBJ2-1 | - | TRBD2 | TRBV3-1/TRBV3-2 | TGTGCCAGCAGCCCGTTGGTGCTAGCGGGGGGGCTTGAGCAGTTCTTC | CASSPLVLAGGLEQFF
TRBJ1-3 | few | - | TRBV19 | TGTGCCAGTACCCTGGACTCAAGCTCTGGAAACACCATATATTTT | CASTLDSSSGNTIYF
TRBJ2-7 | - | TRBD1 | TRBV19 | TGTGCCAGTAGTTCCTTGACAGGGGGCGAGCAGTACTTC | CASSSLTGGEQYF
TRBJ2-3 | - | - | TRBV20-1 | TGCAGTGCTAGTCCTTCGGGGGACTCCACAGATACGCAGTATTTT | CSASPSGDSTDTQYF